These 4 T cell receptor beta chains came from one sample sequenced in a study of T-cell reconstitution after alpha-beta-depleted transplantation in children. For TCRbeta, the library was prepared with unique molecular identifiers. TCRdb re-called the PCR reads with MiXCR, one entry per CDR3 protein. The sample includes some 490,000 distinct CDR3 sequences, about 12% of them seen just once. The sequenced sample was PBMCs from the stem cell graft donor, obtained from the stem cell graft. These receptors all stem from a human donor who donated a stem cell graft to a child with combined immunodeficiency.

This clonotype was picked up a small number of times. The V call is TRBV5-6, the J call TRBJ2-1; 8 bases are a match to TRBD2. From germline, CDR1 is SGHDT and CDR2 YYEEEE. The CDR3 runs 14 residues. V lost 0 bases to trimming and J lost 7 bases; unmatched junction nucleotides: 3. CDR3 sequence: CASSLVAGFNEQFF. DNA for the CDR3: TGTGCCAGCAGCTTGGTAGCGGGGTTTAATGAGCAGTTCTTC.

This chain joins TRBV6-5 and TRBJ2-3; 11 positions match TRBD2. Germline CDR1 is MNHEY and CDR2 is SVGAGI. The CDR3 is 17 residues long. J was trimmed by 4 bases and V by 3 bases; bases with no gene match: 9. The CDR3 here is CASSYSLAGGGADTQYF. The CDR3 DNA sequence: TGTGCCAGCAGTTATTCGTTAGCGGGAGGGGGGGCAGATACGCAGTATTTT.

The chain recombines TRBV27 with TRBJ2-3; 8 nucleotides align to TRBD1. CDR1 is MNHEY and CDR2 is SMNVEV in the germline V gene (reference sequence). Trimming at V came to 8 bases and at J to 5 bases, leaving 9 bases not matched to a gene. The CDR3 is made up of 14 amino acids. The CDR3 loop reads CASQRNRGLDTQYF. Written as DNA, the CDR3 is TGTGCCAGCCAGAGGAACAGGGGGTTAGATACGCAGTATTTT.

This clonotype was counted between two and nine times. The V call is TRBV29-1, the J call TRBJ1-2; D unresolved. V was trimmed by 1 base and J by 4 bases, leaving 7 bases between them. The CDR3 extends over 12 amino acids. Per the germline V gene, CDR1 is SQVTM and CDR2 is ANQGSEA. The DNA for the CDR3 is TGCAGCGTTGAAGGTGTAGTCTATGGCTACACCTTC. This sequence encodes CSVEGVVYGYTF. The variable domain in full, with the rest retrieved from reference TRBV29-1 and TRBJ1-2, is SAVISQKPSRDICQRGTSLTIQCQVDSQVTMMFWYRQQPGQSLTLIATANQGSEATYESGFVIDKFPISRPNLTFSTLTVSNMSPEDSSIYLCSVEGVVYGYTFGSGTRLTVV.